This T cell receptor beta chain was profiled in a study of low-dose radiotherapy and immunotherapy resistance in tumors. Background on the study: For Cohort 1, fractions of 0.5 Gy were given every 2 weeks, reaching 6.5 Gy overall. Intravenous ipilimumab 1 mg/kg every six weeks was given with nivolumab 240 mg every two weeks. On cycle 1 day 1, patients started four cycles of oral aspirin 300 mg daily.

The V gene end was trimmed by 6 bases and the J gene end by 2 bases; junction bases not matched to a gene: 5. The germline gives CDR1 SNHLY, CDR2 FYNNEI. The length of the CDR3 is 15 residues. Both TCRalpha and TCRbeta chains were reverse transcribed with V-gene-specific primers. TCR amplification involved 20 PCR cycles with a constant-region primer and V-primer adapter. Each CDR3 protein is one row after TCRdb ran MiXCR on the reads. The table records approximately 100,000 distinct CDR3 sequences, 20% of them present only once. This clonotype was seen many times. The sample's time point: after trial treatment. Treatment denoted: LDRT plus nivolumab, ipilimumab, low-dose cyclophosphamide and aspirin (RACIN trial). Administered to the donors were nivolumab, ipilimumab, aspirin, low-dose cyclophosphamide and low-dose radiotherapy.

This receptor was obtained from a male donor with prostate cancer. The chain is built from TRBV2 and TRBJ2-7; 12 bases agree with TRBD2. The specimen was PBMCs, collected after low-dose radiotherapy plus immunotherapy. CDR3 amino acids: CASSETSGGPYEQYF. The CDR3 bases are TGTGCCAGCAGCGAAACTAGCGGGGGGCCCTACGAGCAGTACTTC.